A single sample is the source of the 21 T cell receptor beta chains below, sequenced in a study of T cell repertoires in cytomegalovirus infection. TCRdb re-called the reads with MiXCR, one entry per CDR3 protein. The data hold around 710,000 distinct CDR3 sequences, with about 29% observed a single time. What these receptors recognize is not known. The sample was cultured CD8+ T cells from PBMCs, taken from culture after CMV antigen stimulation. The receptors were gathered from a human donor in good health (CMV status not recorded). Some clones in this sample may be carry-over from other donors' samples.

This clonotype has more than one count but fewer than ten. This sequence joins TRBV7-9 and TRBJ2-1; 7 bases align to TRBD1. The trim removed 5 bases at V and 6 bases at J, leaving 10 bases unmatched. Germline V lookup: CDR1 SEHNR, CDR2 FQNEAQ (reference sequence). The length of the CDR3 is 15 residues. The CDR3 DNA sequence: TGTGCCAGCAGCCCTACAGGGGAAAGGGTCAATGAGCAGTTCTTC. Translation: CASSPTGERVNEQFF.

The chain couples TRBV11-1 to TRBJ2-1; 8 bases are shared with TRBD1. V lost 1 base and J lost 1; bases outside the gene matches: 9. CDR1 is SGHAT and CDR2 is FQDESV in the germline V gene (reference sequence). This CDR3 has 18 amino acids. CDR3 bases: TGTGCCAGCAGCTTAGGGACAGGGCCGTACTTATCCTACAATGAGCAGTTCTTC. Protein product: CASSLGTGPYLSYNEQFF.

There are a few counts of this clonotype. CDR3 nucleotides: TGTGCCAGTAACCCATCCGGGGACTCCTACGAGCAGTACTTC. The encoded protein is CASNPSGDSYEQYF. The V call is TRBV19, the J call TRBJ2-7; perhaps TRBD2 as D (5 bases). The V and J ends lost 7 bases and 0 bases respectively, with 13 bases between them. Germline loops: CDR1 LNHDA, CDR2 SQIVND (reference sequence). CDR3 length: 14 amino acids.

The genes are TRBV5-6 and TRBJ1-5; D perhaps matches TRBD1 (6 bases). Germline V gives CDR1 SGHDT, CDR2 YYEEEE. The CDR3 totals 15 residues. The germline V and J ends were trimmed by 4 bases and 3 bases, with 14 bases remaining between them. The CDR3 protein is CASSRSGQFNQPQHF. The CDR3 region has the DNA TGTGCCAGCAGCCGCAGCGGACAGTTCAATCAGCCCCAGCATTTT.

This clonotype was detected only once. For the CDR3, the DNA is TGTGCTAGTAAACAGGGGTTGGAAGAGACCCAGTACTTC. Its translation is CASKQGLEETQYF. This chain joins TRBV12-5 and TRBJ2-5; 7 positions match TRBD1. V was clipped by 8 bases and J by 3 bases; unmatched bases: 6. The CDR3 length is 13 residues. The V gene's germline CDR1 is LGHNT and CDR2 FRNRAP. Together with reference TRBV12-5 and TRBJ2-5, the CDR3 gives the full variable domain: DARVTQTPRHKVTEMGQEVTMRCQPILGHNTVFWYRQTMMQGLELLAYFRNRAPLDDSGMPKDRFSAEMPDATLATLKIQPSEPRDSAVYFCASKQGLEETQYFGPGTRLLVL.

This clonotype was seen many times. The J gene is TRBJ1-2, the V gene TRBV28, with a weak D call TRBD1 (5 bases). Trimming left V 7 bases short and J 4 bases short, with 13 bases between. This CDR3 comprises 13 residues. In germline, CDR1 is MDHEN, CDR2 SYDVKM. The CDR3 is CASIKRGPYGYTF. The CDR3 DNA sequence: TGTGCCAGCATCAAAAGGGGTCCCTATGGCTACACCTTC.

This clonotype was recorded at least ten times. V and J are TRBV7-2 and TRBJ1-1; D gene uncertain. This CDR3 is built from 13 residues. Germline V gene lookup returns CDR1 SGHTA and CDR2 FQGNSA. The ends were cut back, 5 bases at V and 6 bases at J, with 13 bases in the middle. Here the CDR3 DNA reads TGTGCCAGCAGCGTAGGCGTGACGGCTGAAGCTTTCTTT. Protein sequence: CASSVGVTAEAFF.

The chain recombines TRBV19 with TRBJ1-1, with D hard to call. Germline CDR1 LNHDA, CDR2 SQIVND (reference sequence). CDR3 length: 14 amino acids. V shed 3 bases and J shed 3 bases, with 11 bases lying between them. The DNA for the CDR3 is TGTGCCAGTAGTATGAAGCAAAGGGACACTGAAGCTTTCTTT. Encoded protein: CASSMKQRDTEAFF.

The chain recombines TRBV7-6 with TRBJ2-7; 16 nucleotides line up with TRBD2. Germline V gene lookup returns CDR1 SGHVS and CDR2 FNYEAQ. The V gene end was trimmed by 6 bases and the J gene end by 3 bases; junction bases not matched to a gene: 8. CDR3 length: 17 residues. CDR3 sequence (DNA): TGTGCCAGCAGTCTCGGGACTAGCGGGGGGGGTTTCTACGAGCAGTACTTC. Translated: CASSLGTSGGGFYEQYF.

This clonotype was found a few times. Here the CDR3 reads CSVEAARVNGYTF. CDR3 sequence (DNA): TGCAGCGTTGAAGCCGCCAGGGTCAATGGCTACACCTTC. V usage is TRBV29-1 and J usage is TRBJ1-2; possibly TRBD1 for D (5 bases). Per the germline V gene, CDR1 is SQVTM and CDR2 is ANQGSEA. The CDR3 spans 13 residues. The V and J ends lost 1 base and 6 bases respectively, with 12 bases between them.

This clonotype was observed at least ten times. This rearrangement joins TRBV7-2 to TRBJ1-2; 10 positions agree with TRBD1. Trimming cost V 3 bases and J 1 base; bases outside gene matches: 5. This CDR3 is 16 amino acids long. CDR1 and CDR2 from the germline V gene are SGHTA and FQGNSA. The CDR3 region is CASSFMGTGDNYGYTF. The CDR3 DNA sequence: TGTGCCAGCAGCTTTATGGGGACAGGGGATAACTATGGCTACACCTTC.

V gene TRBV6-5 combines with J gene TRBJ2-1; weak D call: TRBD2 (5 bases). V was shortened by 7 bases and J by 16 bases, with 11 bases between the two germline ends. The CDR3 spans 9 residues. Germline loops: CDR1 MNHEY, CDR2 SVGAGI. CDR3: CASTLRDFF. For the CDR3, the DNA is TGTGCCAGCACCCTACGGGATTTCTTC.

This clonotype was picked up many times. Here the CDR3 reads CASSPSGGAYETQYF. CDR3 DNA: TGTGCCAGCAGCCCCAGCGGGGGGGCCTATGAGACCCAGTACTTC. The gene calls are TRBV7-8 and TRBJ2-5; 10 nucleotides agree with TRBD2. The CDR3 contains 15 residues. From germline, CDR1 is SGHVS and CDR2 FQNEAQ. Trimming took 5 bases from V and 5 from J; bases not matched to a gene: 8.

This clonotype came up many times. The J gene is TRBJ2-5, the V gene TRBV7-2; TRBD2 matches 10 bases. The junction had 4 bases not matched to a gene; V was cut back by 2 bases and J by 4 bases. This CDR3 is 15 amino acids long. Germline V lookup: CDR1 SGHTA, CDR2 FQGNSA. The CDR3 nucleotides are TGTGCCAGCAGCTTAAGTAGCGGGGGGCTAGAGACCCAGTACTTC. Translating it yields CASSLSSGGLETQYF.

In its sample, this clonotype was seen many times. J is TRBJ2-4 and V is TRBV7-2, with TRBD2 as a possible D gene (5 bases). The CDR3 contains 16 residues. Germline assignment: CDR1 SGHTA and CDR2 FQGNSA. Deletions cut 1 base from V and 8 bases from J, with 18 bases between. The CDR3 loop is CASSLGWARAGDIQYF. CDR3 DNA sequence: TGTGCCAGCAGCTTAGGCTGGGCGCGGGCTGGCGACATTCAGTACTTC.

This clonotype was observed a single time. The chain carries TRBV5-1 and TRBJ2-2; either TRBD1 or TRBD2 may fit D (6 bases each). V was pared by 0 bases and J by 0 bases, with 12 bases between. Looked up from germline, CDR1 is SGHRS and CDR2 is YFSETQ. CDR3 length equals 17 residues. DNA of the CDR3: TGCGCCAGCAGCTTGGGCCAGGGGACTTCGAACACCGGGGAGCTGTTTTTT. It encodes CASSLGQGTSNTGELFF.

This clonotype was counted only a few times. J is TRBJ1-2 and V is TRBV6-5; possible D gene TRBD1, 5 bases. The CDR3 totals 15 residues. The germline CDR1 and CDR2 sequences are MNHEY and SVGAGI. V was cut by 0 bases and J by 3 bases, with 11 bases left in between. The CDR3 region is CASSYSPGYDYGYTF. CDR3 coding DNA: TGTGCCAGCAGTTACTCCCCAGGGTACGACTATGGCTACACCTTC.

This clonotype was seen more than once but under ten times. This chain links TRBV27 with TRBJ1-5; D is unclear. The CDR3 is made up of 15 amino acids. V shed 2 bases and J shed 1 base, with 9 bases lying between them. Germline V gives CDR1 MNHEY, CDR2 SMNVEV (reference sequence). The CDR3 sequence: CASSLGSGSNQPQHF. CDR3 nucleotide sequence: TGTGCCAGCAGTTTAGGGAGTGGAAGCAATCAGCCCCAGCATTTT.

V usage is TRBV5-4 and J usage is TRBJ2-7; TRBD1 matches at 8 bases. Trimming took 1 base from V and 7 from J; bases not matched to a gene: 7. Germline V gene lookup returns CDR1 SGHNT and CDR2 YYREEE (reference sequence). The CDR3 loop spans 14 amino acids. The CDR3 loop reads CASSLSQGAWEQYF. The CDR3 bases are TGTGCCAGCAGCTTGAGTCAGGGGGCTTGGGAGCAGTACTTC.

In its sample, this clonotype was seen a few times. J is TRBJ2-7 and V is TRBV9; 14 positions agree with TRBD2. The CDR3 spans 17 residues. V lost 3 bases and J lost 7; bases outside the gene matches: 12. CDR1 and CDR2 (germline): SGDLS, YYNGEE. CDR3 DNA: TGTGCCAGCAGCGGCTCGACTAGCGGGGGGGCTTGGGGGGAGCAGTACTTC. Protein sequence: CASSGSTSGGAWGEQYF.

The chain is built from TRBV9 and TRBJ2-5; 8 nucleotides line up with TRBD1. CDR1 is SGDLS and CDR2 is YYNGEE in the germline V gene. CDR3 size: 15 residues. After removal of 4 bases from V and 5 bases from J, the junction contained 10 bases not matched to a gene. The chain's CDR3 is CASSPGQVIWETQYF. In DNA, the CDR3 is TGTGCCAGCAGCCCGGGACAGGTTATTTGGGAGACCCAGTACTTC. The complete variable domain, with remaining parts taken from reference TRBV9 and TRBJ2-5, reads DSGVTQTPKHLITATGQRVTLRCSPRSGDLSVYWYQQSLDQGLQFLIQYYNGEERAKGNILERFSAQQFPDLHSELNLSSLELGDSALYFCASSPGQVIWETQYFGPGTRLLVL.